The 6 T cell receptor beta chains presented below share a single source sample, sequenced in a study of T-cell reconstitution after alpha-beta-depleted transplantation in children. Unique molecular identifiers were built into the TCRbeta library. TCRdb reanalysed the PCR reads using MiXCR and keeps one entry per CDR3 protein. The profile covers approximately 400,000 distinct CDR3 sequences, with approximately 10% appearing a single time and approximately 5% taken by the ten largest. The material was PBMCs from the stem cell graft donor, obtained from the stem cell graft. These receptor sequences come from a human donor who donated a stem cell graft to a child with acute myeloid leukemia.

CDR3: CASSPPGLKGYGYTF. CDR3 in DNA: TGTGCCAGCTCACCACCGGGGTTAAAGGGCTATGGCTACACCTTC. V is TRBV18 and J is TRBJ1-2, with D uncertain. The CDR3 loop spans 15 amino acids. From germline, CDR1 is KGHSH and CDR2 LQKENI. V was trimmed by 0 bases and J by 4 bases, leaving 12 bases between them.

The chain joins TRBV20-1 to TRBJ2-7; 9 bases are a match to TRBD2. CDR1 and CDR2 (germline): DFQATT, SNEGSKA (reference sequence). The J segment lost 0 bases and the V segment lost 7 bases, leaving 4 bases of the junction unmatched. The CDR3 is 13 amino acids. The CDR3 nucleotides read TGCAGTGTCCCTAGCGGGAACTCCTACGAGCAGTACTTC. Translating it yields CSVPSGNSYEQYF.

This clonotype was recorded a few times. The V gene is TRBV20-1, the J gene TRBJ2-5, with D possibly matching TRBD1 (5 bases). Trimming stripped 2 bases from V and 4 bases from J, with 14 bases between. CDR3 length: 14 amino acids. The V gene's germline CDR1 is DFQATT and CDR2 SNEGSKA (reference sequence). The CDR3 nucleotides are TGCAGTGCTAGAAACCAACAGGCCTTAGAGACCCAGTACTTC. Translation: CSARNQQALETQYF.

This clonotype was detected a few times. The chain uses TRBV11-1 and TRBJ2-2, with a possible D match to TRBD2 (6 bases). V lost 2 bases and J 2 bases, leaving 12 bases between the germline ends. The CDR3 length is 16 residues. Germline CDR1 SGHAT, CDR2 FQDESV (reference sequence). Here the CDR3 reads CASSLLAGSNTGELFF. In DNA form, the CDR3 reads TGTGCCAGCAGCTTATTGGCGGGGAGTAACACCGGGGAGCTGTTTTTT.

This clonotype was found many times. This rearrangement joins TRBV5-1 to TRBJ1-6; no reliable D call. Germline CDR1 reads SGHRS; CDR2 reads YFSETQ. V gave up 3 bases and J gave up 7 bases, with 11 bases separating them. The CDR3 sequence is 14 residues long. CDR3 region: CASSSDMRNSPLHF. CDR3 bases: TGCGCCAGCAGCTCTGACATGCGGAATTCACCCCTCCACTTT.

This clonotype was counted only a few times. V gene TRBV6-2 or TRBV6-3 combines with J gene TRBJ2-1; 7 positions agree with TRBD1. V lost 6 bases, J lost 0 bases, and 11 bases stayed unmatched. Germline lookup yields CDR1 MNHEY and CDR2 SVGEGT. This CDR3 spans 17 amino acids. CDR3 in amino acids: CASRPDRSPSSYNEQFF. In DNA, the CDR3 is TGTGCCAGCAGACCGGACAGGTCACCGAGCTCCTACAATGAGCAGTTCTTC.